This is a list of T cell receptor beta chains from one sample in a study of T cells in tuberculosis. Clones were read by immunoSEQ multiplex PCR, and TCRdb kept only the in-frame ones, dropping some. The data hold nearly 60,000 clones, with approximately 85% observed a single time. The sequenced sample was CD1b-GMM tetramer-negative cells sorted from PBMCs. Receptor source: an adult woman with latent tuberculosis. Both conserved end residues are part of each CDR3.

V gene: TRBV7-2
J gene: TRBJ2-1
CDR3 protein: CASSFSGRASFF

V gene: TRBV7-9
J gene: TRBJ1-1
CDR3 protein: CASSLTGTGRTEAFF

V gene: TRBV2
J gene: TRBJ2-1
CDR3 protein: CASSYLRRGEQFF

V gene: TRBV28
J gene: TRBJ1-1
CDR3 protein: CASTDRHKNTEAFF

V gene: TRBV19
J gene: TRBJ1-2
CDR3 protein: CASSLRADYGYTF

V gene: TRBV25-1
J gene: TRBJ1-1
CDR3 protein: CASKRDGGGNTEAFF

V gene: TRBV4-2
J gene: TRBJ1-1
CDR3 protein: CASSQEASRQGRAFF

V gene: TRBV11-2
J gene: TRBJ2-7
CDR3 protein: CASSLVGQTPTYEQYF

V gene: TRBV5-1
J gene: TRBJ1-2
CDR3 protein: CASSLEGGGYTF

V gene: TRBV11-3
J gene: TRBJ2-7
CDR3 protein: CASSLGLASGSYEQYF

V gene: TRBV6-5
J gene: TRBJ2-7
CDR3 protein: CASSLSSYEQYF

V gene: TRBV7-8
J gene: TRBJ2-1
CDR3 protein: CASSFSLADLREQFF

V gene: TRBV7-9
J gene: TRBJ2-2
CDR3 protein: CASSPTQRGNTGELFF

V gene: TRBV5-6
J gene: TRBJ2-2
CDR3 protein: CASSTTGYAGELFF

V gene: TRBV28
J gene: TRBJ2-2
CDR3 protein: CASSFSPGTGAGELFF

V gene: TRBV12-5
J gene: TRBJ2-1
CDR3 protein: CASGLSHYNEQFF

V gene: TRBV7-2
J gene: TRBJ1-6
CDR3 protein: CASSLGQGYNSPLHF

V gene: TRBV28
J gene: TRBJ2-1
CDR3 protein: CASSFESDSYNEQFF

V gene: TRBV6-6
J gene: TRBJ2-1
CDR3 protein: CASSPRTGSSYNEQFF

V gene: TRBV28
J gene: TRBJ1-2
CDR3 protein: CASSLRRDLSLYGYTF

V gene: TRBV19
J gene: TRBJ2-3
CDR3 protein: CASSPGTGHTDTQYF

V gene: TRBV5-4
J gene: TRBJ2-3
CDR3 protein: CASSVGGAGGSTDTQYF

V gene: TRBV30
J gene: TRBJ2-7
CDR3 protein: CAWSADRGYEQYF

V gene: TRBV9
J gene: TRBJ2-2
CDR3 protein: CASSVDRVLNTGELFF

V gene: TRBV4-2
J gene: TRBJ2-3
CDR3 protein: CASSQAAYTDTQYF

V gene: TRBV30
J gene: TRBJ2-1
CDR3 protein: CAWSPGNEQFF

V gene: TRBV29-1
J gene: TRBJ2-7
CDR3 protein: CSVADRDPYEQYF

V gene: TRBV4-3
J gene: TRBJ1-2
CDR3 protein: CASSQDRGNGYTF

V gene: TRBV5-4
J gene: TRBJ2-3
CDR3 protein: CASSFRGGSTDTQYF

V gene: TRBV10-3
J gene: TRBJ2-5
CDR3 protein: CAISETVEVGVLAETQYF

V gene: TRBV5-1
J gene: TRBJ2-3
CDR3 protein: CASSLTGGYRTDTQYF

V gene: TRBV7-9
J gene: TRBJ2-7
CDR3 protein: CASSLVGQIYEQYF

V gene: TRBV30
J gene: TRBJ2-3
CDR3 protein: CAWSVGGLADTDTQYF

V gene: TRBV7-3
J gene: TRBJ1-3
CDR3 protein: CASSLRPGSGHTIYF

V gene: TRBV6-5
J gene: TRBJ2-1
CDR3 protein: CASRPSEYYNEQFF

V gene: TRBV7-9
J gene: TRBJ2-3
CDR3 protein: CASSRTSSTDTQYF

V gene: TRBV19
J gene: TRBJ2-1
CDR3 protein: CASMGENNEQFF

V gene: TRBV7-9
J gene: TRBJ1-1
CDR3 protein: CASSLQAGNTEAFF

V gene: TRBV6-5
J gene: TRBJ1-5
CDR3 protein: CASRQGLPNQPQHF

V gene: TRBV11-2
J gene: TRBJ2-3
CDR3 protein: CASSPTNGGMGTDTQYF

V gene: TRBV5-4
J gene: TRBJ2-3
CDR3 protein: CASSFDLAGGTDTQYF

V gene: TRBV5-4
J gene: TRBJ2-5
CDR3 protein: CASSLGLEGETQYF